This T cell receptor beta chain is drawn from a study of blood T cells in healthy people across ages. Background on the study: Template switching caught about one barcoded beta molecule for each two T cells. Study outcomes and limitations: Higher diversity, along with more naive CD4+ cells, distinguished long-lived donors from aged donors.

The germline V gene has CDR1 SGHTA and CDR2 FQGNSA. V lost 1 base, J lost 7 bases, and 4 bases stayed unmatched. The CDR3 contains 14 residues. In regard to this clonotype: What it recognizes is unknown.

Caucasian, healthy and from Russia, the donors were aged between about 6 and 90. It was approximately 10 milliliters of peripheral blood that were drawn from each donor. Alongside a J-beta primer mix, a sample-barcoded 5' primer served in a second PCR lasting roughly 6 to 11 cycles. TCRdb processed the 5' RACE reads anew with MiXCR; each CDR3 protein has one entry. The data contain 550,000 to 700,000 distinct CDR3 sequences, roughly a quarter of them singletons. The sequenced sample was blood. This sequence was found in a woman in her seventies in good health. The chain couples TRBV7-2 to TRBJ2-5; 9 bases agree with TRBD1. CDR3 sequence reads: CASSLDRQGGTQYF. CDR3 coding DNA: TGTGCCAGCAGCTTAGATCGACAGGGGGGGACCCAGTACTTC.